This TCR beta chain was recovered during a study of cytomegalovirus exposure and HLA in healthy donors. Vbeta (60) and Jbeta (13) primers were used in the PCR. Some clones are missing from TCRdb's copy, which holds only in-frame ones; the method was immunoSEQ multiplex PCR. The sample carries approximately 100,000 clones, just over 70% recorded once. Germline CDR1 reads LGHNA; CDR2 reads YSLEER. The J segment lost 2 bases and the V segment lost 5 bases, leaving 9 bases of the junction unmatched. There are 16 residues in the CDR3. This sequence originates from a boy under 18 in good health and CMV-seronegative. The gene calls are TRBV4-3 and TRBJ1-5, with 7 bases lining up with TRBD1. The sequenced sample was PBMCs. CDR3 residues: CASSVTGVGGNQPQHF. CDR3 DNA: TGCGCCAGCAGCGTCACAGGGGTTGGAGGCAATCAGCCCCAGCATTTT.